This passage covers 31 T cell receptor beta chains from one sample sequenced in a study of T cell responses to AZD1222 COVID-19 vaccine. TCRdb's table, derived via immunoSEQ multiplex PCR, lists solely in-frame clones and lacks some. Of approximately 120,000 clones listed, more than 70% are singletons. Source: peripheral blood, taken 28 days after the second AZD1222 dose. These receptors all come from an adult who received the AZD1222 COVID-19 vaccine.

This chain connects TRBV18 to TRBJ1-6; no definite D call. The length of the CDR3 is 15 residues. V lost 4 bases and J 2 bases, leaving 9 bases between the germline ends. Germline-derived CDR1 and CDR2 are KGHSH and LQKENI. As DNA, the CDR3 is TGTGCCAGCTCACTACAAGACCCCTATAATTCACCCCTCCACTTT. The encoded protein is CASSLQDPYNSPLHF.

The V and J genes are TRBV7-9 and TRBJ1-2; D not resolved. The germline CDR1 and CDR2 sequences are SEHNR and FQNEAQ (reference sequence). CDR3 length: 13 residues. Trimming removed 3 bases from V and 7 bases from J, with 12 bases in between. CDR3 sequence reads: CASSFESFGGYTF. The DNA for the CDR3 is TGTGCCAGCAGCTTCGAGTCTTTCGGTGGCTACACCTTC.

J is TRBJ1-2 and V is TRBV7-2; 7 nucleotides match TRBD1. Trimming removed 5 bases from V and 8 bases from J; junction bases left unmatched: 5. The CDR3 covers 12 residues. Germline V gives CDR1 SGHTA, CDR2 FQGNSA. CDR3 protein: CASSPTGFGYTF. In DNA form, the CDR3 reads TGTGCCAGCAGCCCGACAGGGTTCGGCTACACCTTC.

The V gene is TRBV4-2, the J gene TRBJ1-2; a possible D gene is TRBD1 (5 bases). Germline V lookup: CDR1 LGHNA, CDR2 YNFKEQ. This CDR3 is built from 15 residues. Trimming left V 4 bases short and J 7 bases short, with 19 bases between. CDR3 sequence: CASSPPREGVLGYTF. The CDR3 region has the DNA TGTGCCAGCAGCCCTCCCAGGGAGGGAGTACTTGGCTACACCTTC.

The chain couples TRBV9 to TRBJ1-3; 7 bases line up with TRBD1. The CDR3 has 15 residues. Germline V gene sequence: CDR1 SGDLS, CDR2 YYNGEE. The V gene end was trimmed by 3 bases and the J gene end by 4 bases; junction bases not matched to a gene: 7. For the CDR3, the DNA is TGTGCCAGCAGCGCTCAACAGGGGTCCGGAAACACCATATATTTT. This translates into CASSAQQGSGNTIYF.

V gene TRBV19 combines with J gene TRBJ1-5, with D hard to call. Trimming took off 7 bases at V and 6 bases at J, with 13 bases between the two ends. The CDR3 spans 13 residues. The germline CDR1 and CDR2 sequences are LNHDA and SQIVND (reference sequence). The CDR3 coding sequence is TGTGCCAGTAATCCGGCGGCGGGTCAGCCCCAGCATTTT. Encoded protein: CASNPAAGQPQHF.

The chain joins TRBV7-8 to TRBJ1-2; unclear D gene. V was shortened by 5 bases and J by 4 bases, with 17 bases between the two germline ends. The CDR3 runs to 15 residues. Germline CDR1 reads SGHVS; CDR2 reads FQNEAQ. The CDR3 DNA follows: TGTGCCAGCAGCCCCCCTTTATCGATTCCCTATGGCTACACCTTC. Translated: CASSPPLSIPYGYTF.

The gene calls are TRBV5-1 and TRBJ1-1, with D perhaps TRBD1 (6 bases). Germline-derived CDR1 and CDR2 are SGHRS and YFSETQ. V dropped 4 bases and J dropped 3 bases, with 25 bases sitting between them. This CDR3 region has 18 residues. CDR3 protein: CASSLSRAGAPKDTEAFF. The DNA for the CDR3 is TGCGCCAGCAGCCTCTCCCGGGCGGGGGCCCCAAAGGACACTGAAGCTTTCTTT. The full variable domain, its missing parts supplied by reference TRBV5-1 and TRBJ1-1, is KAGVTQTPRYLIKTRGQQVTLSCSPISGHRSVSWYQQTPGQGLQFLFEYFSETQRNKGNFPGRFSGRQFSNSRSEMNVSTLELGDSALYLCASSLSRAGAPKDTEAFFGQGTRLTVV.

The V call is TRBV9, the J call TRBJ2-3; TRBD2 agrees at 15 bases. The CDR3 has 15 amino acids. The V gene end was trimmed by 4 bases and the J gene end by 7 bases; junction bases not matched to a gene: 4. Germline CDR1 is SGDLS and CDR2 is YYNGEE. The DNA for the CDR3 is TGTGCCAGCAGCTCGGGGACTAGCGGGGGGTATACGCAGTATTTT. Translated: CASSSGTSGGYTQYF.

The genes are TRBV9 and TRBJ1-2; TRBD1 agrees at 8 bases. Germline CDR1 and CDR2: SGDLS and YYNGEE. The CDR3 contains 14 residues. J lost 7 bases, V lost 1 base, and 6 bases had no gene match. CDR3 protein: CASSVFQGAGGYTF. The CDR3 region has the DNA TGTGCCAGCAGCGTATTTCAGGGGGCGGGTGGCTACACCTTC.

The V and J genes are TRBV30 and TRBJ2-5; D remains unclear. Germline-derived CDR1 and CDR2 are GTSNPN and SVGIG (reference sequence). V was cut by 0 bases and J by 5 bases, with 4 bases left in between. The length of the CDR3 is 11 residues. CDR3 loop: CAWSVLETQYF. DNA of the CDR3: TGTGCCTGGAGTGTACTGGAGACCCAGTACTTC.

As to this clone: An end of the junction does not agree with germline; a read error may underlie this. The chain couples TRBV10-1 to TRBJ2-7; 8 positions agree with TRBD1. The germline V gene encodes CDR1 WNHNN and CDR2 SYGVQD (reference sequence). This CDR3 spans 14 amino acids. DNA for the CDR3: TGCGCCAGTTCTACCGGGACAGGAGGAGGTCCAGGCAACTTC. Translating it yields CASSTGTGGGPGNF.

The chain's CDR3 is CASRLATDTQYF. Here the CDR3 DNA reads TGTGCCAGCAGACTAGCGACGGATACGCAGTATTTT. The chain couples TRBV7-9 to TRBJ2-3; TRBD2 aligns across 7 bases. The trim removed 6 bases at V and 6 bases at J, leaving 3 bases unmatched. CDR1 SEHNR and CDR2 FQNEAQ come from the germline V gene (reference sequence). The length of the CDR3 is 12 residues.

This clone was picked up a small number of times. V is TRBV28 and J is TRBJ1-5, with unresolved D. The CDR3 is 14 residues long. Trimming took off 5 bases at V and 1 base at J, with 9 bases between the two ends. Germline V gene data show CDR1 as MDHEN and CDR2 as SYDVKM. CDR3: CASSGPLSNQPQHF. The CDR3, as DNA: TGTGCCAGCAGTGGGCCATTAAGCAATCAGCCCCAGCATTTT.

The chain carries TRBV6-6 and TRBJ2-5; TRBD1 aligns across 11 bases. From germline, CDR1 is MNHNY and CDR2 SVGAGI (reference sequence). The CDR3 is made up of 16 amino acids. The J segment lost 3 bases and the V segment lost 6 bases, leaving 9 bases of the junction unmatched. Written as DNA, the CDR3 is TGTGCCAGCAGCCAGGACAGGGGGCGGTTAAAAGAGACCCAGTACTTC. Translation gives CASSQDRGRLKETQYF.

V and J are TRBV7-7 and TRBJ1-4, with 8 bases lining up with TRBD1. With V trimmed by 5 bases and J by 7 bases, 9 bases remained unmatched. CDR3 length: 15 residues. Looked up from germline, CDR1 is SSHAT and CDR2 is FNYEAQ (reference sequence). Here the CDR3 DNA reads TGTGCCAGCAGCCCCGGACAGGGCCGGGGTGAAAAACTGTTTTTT. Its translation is CASSPGQGRGEKLFF.

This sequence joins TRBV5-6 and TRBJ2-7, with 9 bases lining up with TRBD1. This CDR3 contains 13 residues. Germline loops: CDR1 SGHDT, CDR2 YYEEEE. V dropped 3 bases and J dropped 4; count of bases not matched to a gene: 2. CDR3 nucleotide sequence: TGTGCCAGCAGCTCCGACAGGGGGTACGAGCAGTACTTC. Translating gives CASSSDRGYEQYF.

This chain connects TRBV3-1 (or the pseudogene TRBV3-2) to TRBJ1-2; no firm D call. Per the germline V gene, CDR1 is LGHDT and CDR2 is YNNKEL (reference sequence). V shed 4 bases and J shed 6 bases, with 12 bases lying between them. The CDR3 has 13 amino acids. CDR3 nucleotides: TGTGCCAGCAGCCGAAATGACTTGGATGGCTACACCTTC. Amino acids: CASSRNDLDGYTF.

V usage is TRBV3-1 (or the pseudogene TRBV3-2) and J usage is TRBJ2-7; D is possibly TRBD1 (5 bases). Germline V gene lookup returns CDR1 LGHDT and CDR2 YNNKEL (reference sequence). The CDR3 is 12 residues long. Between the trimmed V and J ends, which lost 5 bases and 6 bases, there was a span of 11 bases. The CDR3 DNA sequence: TGTGCCAGCAGCACATCCAGGGCCGAGCAGTACTTC. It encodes CASSTSRAEQYF.

The CDR3 protein is CASSLGQGETQYF. The DNA of the CDR3 is TGTGCCAGCAGCTTAGGACAGGGGGAGACCCAGTACTTC. V gene TRBV11-3 combines with J gene TRBJ2-5; 8 bases map to TRBD1. With 1 base clipped from V and 5 bases from J, the junction kept 0 bases outside the gene matches. This CDR3 spans 13 amino acids. CDR1 and CDR2 (germline): SGHNT, YENEEA.

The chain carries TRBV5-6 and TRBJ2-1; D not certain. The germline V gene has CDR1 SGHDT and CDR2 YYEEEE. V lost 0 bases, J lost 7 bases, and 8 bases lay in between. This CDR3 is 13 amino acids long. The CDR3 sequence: CASSLDPPNEQFF. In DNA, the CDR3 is TGTGCCAGCAGCTTGGACCCCCCGAATGAGCAGTTCTTC.

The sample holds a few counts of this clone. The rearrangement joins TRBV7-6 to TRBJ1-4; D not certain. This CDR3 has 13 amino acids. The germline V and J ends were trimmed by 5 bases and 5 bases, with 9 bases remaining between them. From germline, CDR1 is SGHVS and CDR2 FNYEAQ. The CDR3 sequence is CASSARLNEKLFF. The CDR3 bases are TGTGCCAGCAGCGCTAGACTAAATGAAAAACTGTTTTTT. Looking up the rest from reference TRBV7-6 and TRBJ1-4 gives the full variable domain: GAGVSQSPRYKVTKRGQDVALRCDPISGHVSLYWYRQALGQGPEFLTYFNYEAQQDKSGLPNDRFSAERPEGSISTLTIQRTEQRDSAMYRCASSARLNEKLFFGSGTQLSVL.

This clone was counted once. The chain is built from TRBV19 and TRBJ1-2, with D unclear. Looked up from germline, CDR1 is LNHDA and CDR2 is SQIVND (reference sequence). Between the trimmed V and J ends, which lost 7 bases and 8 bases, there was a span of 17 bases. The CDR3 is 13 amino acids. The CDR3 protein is CASTPDGDFGYTF. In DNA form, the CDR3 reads TGTGCCAGTACCCCTGACGGAGACTTCGGCTACACCTTC.

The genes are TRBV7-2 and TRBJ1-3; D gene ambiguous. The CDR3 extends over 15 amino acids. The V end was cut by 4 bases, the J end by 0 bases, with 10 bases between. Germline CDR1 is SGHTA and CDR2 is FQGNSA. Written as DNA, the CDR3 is TGTGCCAGCAGCTCGTATGGGAGCTCTGGAAACACCATATATTTT. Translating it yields CASSSYGSSGNTIYF.

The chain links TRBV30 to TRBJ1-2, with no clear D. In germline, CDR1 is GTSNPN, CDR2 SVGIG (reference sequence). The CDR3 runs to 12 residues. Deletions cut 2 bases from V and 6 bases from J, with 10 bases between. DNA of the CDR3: TGTGCCTGGAGTTCCGCGCTCGATGGCTACACCTTC. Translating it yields CAWSSALDGYTF.

This CDR3 reads CASSWTQGNLQETQYF. CDR3 DNA: TGTGCCAGCAGCTGGACACAGGGGAACCTCCAAGAGACCCAGTACTTC. The rearrangement links TRBV11-2 to TRBJ2-5, with 7 bases fitting TRBD1. Germline CDR1 reads SGHAT; CDR2 reads FQNNGV. V was clipped by 4 bases and J by 1 base; unmatched bases: 9. The CDR3 spans 16 residues.

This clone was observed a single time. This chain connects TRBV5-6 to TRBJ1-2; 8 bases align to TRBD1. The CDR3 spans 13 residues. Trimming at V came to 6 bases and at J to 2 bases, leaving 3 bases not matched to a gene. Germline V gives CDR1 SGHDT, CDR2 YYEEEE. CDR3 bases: TGTGCCAGCACAGGACAGGGAAACTATGGCTACACCTTC. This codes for CASTGQGNYGYTF.

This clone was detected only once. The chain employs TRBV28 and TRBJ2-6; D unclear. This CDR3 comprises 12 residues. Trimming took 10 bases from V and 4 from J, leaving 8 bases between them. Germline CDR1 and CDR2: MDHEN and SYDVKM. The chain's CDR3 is CATGTGANVLTF. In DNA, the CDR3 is TGTGCCACCGGTACGGGGGCCAACGTCCTGACTTTC.

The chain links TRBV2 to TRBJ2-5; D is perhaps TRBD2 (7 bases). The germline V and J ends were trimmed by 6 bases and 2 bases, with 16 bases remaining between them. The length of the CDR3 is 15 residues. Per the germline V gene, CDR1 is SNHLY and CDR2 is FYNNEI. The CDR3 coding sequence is TGTGCCAGCAGAACCCCGGGGGGCTTGCAAGAGACCCAGTACTTC. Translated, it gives CASRTPGGLQETQYF.

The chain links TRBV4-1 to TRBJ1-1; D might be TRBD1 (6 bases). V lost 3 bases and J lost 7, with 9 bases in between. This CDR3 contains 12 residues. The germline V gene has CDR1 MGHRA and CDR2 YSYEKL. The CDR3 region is CASSQIQGEAFF. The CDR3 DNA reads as TGCGCCAGCAGCCAGATACAGGGTGAAGCTTTCTTT.

The CDR3 DNA is TGCGCCAGCAGTGCCGGACAGGGGCTGTTTTTT. Amino acid sequence: CASSAGQGLFF. This chain links TRBV10-2 with TRBJ1-4, with TRBD1 matching 9 bases. With V trimmed by 4 bases and J by 14 bases, 2 bases remained unmatched. This CDR3 contains 11 residues. Germline V lookup: CDR1 WSHSY, CDR2 SAAADI.